These 31 T cell receptor beta chains originate from one sample sequenced in a study of blood T cells in healthy people across ages. Together with a sample-barcoded 5' primer, a J-beta primer mix was included in a second PCR lasting about 7 to 11 cycles. TCRdb reprocessed the 5' RACE reads with MiXCR, giving one entry per CDR3 protein. Of more than 700,000 distinct CDR3 sequences in the sample, about 53% were seen once. The sample taken for sequencing was blood. These receptors were taken from an older man in good health.

The chain joins TRBV24-1 to TRBJ2-5; maybe TRBD1 (6 bases). Germline lookup yields CDR1 KGHDR and CDR2 SFDVKD. This CDR3 spans 18 amino acids. V lost 9 bases, J lost 4 bases, and 29 bases lay in between. In DNA, the CDR3 is TGTGCCACCCAAACTCCCAACAGGGCAGCCTCGGAGGTAGAGACCCAGTACTTC. It translates to CATQTPNRAASEVETQYF.

This clonotype appeared a few times. The CDR3 nucleotides read TGCAGTGCTAGAGATGGGGCGGAAATCACAGATACGCAGTATTTT. Protein: CSARDGAEITDTQYF. The J gene is TRBJ2-3, the V gene TRBV20-1; tentatively, D is TRBD1 (5 bases). Germline V CDR1 and CDR2: DFQATT, SNEGSKA (reference sequence). The CDR3 runs 15 residues. V shed 0 bases and J shed 2 bases, with 12 bases lying between them.

The V gene is TRBV13, the J gene TRBJ1-1; D is uncertain. V shed 5 bases and J shed 1 base, with 11 bases lying between them. There are 14 residues in the CDR3. Per the germline V gene, CDR1 is PRHDT and CDR2 is FYEKMQ (reference sequence). CDR3 region: CASSPRIPNTEAFF. DNA for the CDR3: TGTGCCAGCAGCCCGCGGATTCCGAACACTGAAGCTTTCTTT.

The chain carries TRBV18 and TRBJ2-3, with a possible D match to TRBD2 (5 bases). This CDR3 is 16 amino acids long. V lost 1 base and J 3 bases, leaving 14 bases between the germline ends. Germline V CDR1 and CDR2: KGHSH, LQKENI. This CDR3 is CASSPRLGLSTDTQYF. DNA for the CDR3: TGTGCCAGCTCACCACGGCTCGGACTCTCTACAGATACGCAGTATTTT.

This clonotype was recorded a few times. The rearrangement uses TRBV5-1 and TRBJ1-1; no firm D call. Germline lookup yields CDR1 SGHRS and CDR2 YFSETQ. Trimming left V 0 bases short and J 3 bases short, with 12 bases between. The CDR3 extends over 15 amino acids. DNA of the CDR3: TGCGCCAGCAGCTTGGCTCCTTTCCGCGACACTGAAGCTTTCTTT. Its protein product is CASSLAPFRDTEAFF.

This chain uses TRBV5-1 with TRBJ2-7; 8 bases map to TRBD1. V shed 0 bases and J 2 bases; nucleotides not matched to a gene: 7. The CDR3 length is 16 residues. Germline-derived CDR1 and CDR2 are SGHRS and YFSETQ. The CDR3 sequence: CASSLGGTGATYEQYF. The CDR3 DNA follows: TGCGCCAGCAGCTTGGGGGGGACAGGCGCTACCTACGAGCAGTACTTC.

This clonotype was recorded at least ten times. The V and J genes are TRBV20-1 and TRBJ2-7; D is unclear. CDR3 length: 13 amino acids. The V end lost 5 bases, the J end lost 0 bases, and 11 bases lay between the germline ends. The germline V gene has CDR1 DFQATT and CDR2 SNEGSKA (reference sequence). The CDR3 bases are TGCAGTGCTCAACACTCAAGCTCCTACGAGCAGTACTTC. It yields the protein CSAQHSSSYEQYF.

This clonotype showed up many times. The chain is built from TRBV29-1 and TRBJ2-3; D unclear. The CDR3 is 14 residues long. Germline V gene lookup returns CDR1 SQVTM and CDR2 ANQGSEA. Trimming took off 4 bases at V and 1 base at J, with 12 bases between the two ends. CDR3 sequence (DNA): TGCAGCGTTGGCCACCAAGTAGGCACAGATACGCAGTATTTT. Protein product: CSVGHQVGTDTQYF.

The gene calls are TRBV11-2 and TRBJ2-3; 8 positions agree with TRBD2. The CDR3 loop spans 13 amino acids. J was trimmed by 6 bases and V by 6 bases; bases with no gene match: 5. In germline, CDR1 is SGHAT, CDR2 FQNNGV. The CDR3 sequence is CASRGLAHDTQYF. The DNA for the CDR3 is TGTGCCAGCAGAGGACTAGCTCACGATACGCAGTATTTT.

This clonotype was seen a handful of times. This rearrangement joins TRBV3-1 to TRBJ2-6; the D call may be TRBD1 or TRBD2 (6 bases each). Germline lookup yields CDR1 LGHDT and CDR2 YNNKEL (reference sequence). CDR3 length: 16 residues. Trimming left V 4 bases short and J 2 bases short, with 12 bases between. CDR3 amino acids: CASSLWRGTGANVLTF. The CDR3 DNA reads TGTGCCAGCAGCCTGTGGAGGGGGACTGGGGCCAACGTCCTGACTTTC.

The V gene is TRBV18, the J gene TRBJ2-1; the match to TRBD2 covers 9 bases. V trimming: 0 bases; J trimming: 10 bases; junction bases outside the gene matches: 7. CDR3 length equals 15 residues. Germline lookup yields CDR1 KGHSH and CDR2 LQKENI. Written as DNA, the CDR3 is TGTGCCAGCTCACCACCGTCTAGCGGGATTGACGAGCAGTTCTTC. The encoded protein is CASSPPSSGIDEQFF.

This rearrangement joins TRBV6-5 to TRBJ1-5; TRBD1 is a possible D gene (5 bases). The germline V and J ends were trimmed by 0 bases and 7 bases, with 10 bases remaining between them. The CDR3 covers 14 residues. From germline, CDR1 is MNHEY and CDR2 SVGAGI. Here the CDR3 reads CASSYSGERQPQHF. CDR3 sequence (DNA): TGTGCCAGCAGTTACTCAGGGGAACGACAGCCCCAGCATTTT.

A few counts support this clonotype. The chain uses TRBV29-1 and TRBJ2-3, with 8 bases lining up with TRBD2. The J segment lost 5 bases and the V segment lost 8 bases, leaving 3 bases of the junction unmatched. The length of the CDR3 is 11 residues. In germline, CDR1 is SQVTM, CDR2 ANQGSEA. Here the CDR3 DNA reads TGCAGCCAGGCGGGGGGAGATACGCAGTATTTT. Protein sequence: CSQAGGDTQYF.

This sequence joins TRBV27 and TRBJ2-1; TRBD1 aligns across 10 bases. The ends lost 1 base at V and 7 bases at J; junction bases unmatched: 4. The CDR3 is made up of 15 amino acids. Germline CDR1 MNHEY, CDR2 SMNVEV (reference sequence). The CDR3 region is CASSLLGTGVNEQFF. As DNA, the CDR3 is TGTGCCAGCAGTTTATTGGGGACAGGGGTGAATGAGCAGTTCTTC.

The chain carries TRBV7-3 and TRBJ2-3, with 7 bases that match TRBD2. This CDR3 region has 15 residues. Germline lookup yields CDR1 SGHTA and CDR2 FQGTGA. V shed 1 base, J shed 3 bases, and the junction held 4 bases outside the gene matches. In nucleotides, the CDR3 is TGTGCCAGCAGCTTAATTGGCGGGAGTACAGATACGCAGTATTTT. Its translation is CASSLIGGSTDTQYF.

A single count supports this clonotype. The rearrangement links TRBV6-1 to TRBJ2-1; 10 positions agree with TRBD1. Trimming took 6 bases from V and 8 from J; bases not matched to a gene: 10. Looked up from germline, CDR1 is MNHNS and CDR2 is SASEGT. The CDR3 spans 15 residues. For the CDR3, the DNA is TGTGCCAGCAGCCCCAGGCGGGACAGGGGCCATGAGCAGTTCTTC. It is translated as CASSPRRDRGHEQFF.

V is TRBV24-1 and J is TRBJ2-1, with unresolved D. Germline CDR1 reads KGHDR; CDR2 reads SFDVKD. This CDR3 has 14 amino acids. Trimming stripped 2 bases from V and 2 bases from J, with 6 bases between. In DNA, the CDR3 is TGTGCCACCAGTGATTCACCAGCCTACAATGAGCAGTTCTTC. Translation: CATSDSPAYNEQFF.

This clonotype was detected only once. V usage is TRBV29-1 and J usage is TRBJ2-1, with 12 bases identical to TRBD2. The V segment lost 4 bases and the J segment 0 bases; nucleotides outside the gene matches: 7. The CDR3 has 17 residues. Germline V gene lookup returns CDR1 SQVTM and CDR2 ANQGSEA. The CDR3 region is CSVGGLAGSSSYNEQFF. The CDR3 nucleotides are TGCAGCGTTGGGGGACTAGCGGGTTCTAGCTCCTACAATGAGCAGTTCTTC.

The chain carries TRBV5-6 and TRBJ1-1; TRBD1 is a possible D gene (6 bases). From germline, CDR1 is SGHDT and CDR2 YYEEEE. The CDR3 loop spans 14 amino acids. V dropped 4 bases and J dropped 3 bases, with 13 bases sitting between them. In nucleotides, the CDR3 is TGTGCCAGCAGCCGGAGGGGGTCCGACACTGAAGCTTTCTTT. Encoded protein: CASSRRGSDTEAFF.

J is TRBJ2-7 and V is TRBV4-1; 16 bases agree with TRBD2. Germline trimming cut 2 bases from V and 2 bases from J; bases unmatched to any gene: 6. This CDR3 is built from 18 residues. The germline gives CDR1 MGHRA, CDR2 YSYEKL. CDR3 in amino acids: CASSQPGLAGGSPYEQYF. CDR3 bases: TGCGCCAGCAGCCAACCGGGACTAGCGGGAGGGAGTCCCTACGAGCAGTACTTC.

This chain uses TRBV25-1 with TRBJ1-4; D unresolved. Germline CDR1 reads MGHDK; CDR2 reads SYGVNS. V dropped 8 bases and J dropped 7 bases, with 17 bases sitting between them. The CDR3 loop spans 14 amino acids. The CDR3 DNA reads as TGTGCCAGCCCCAACCACTGGGGAGGTGAAAAACTGTTTTTT. This sequence encodes CASPNHWGGEKLFF.

This clonotype appeared a few times. The rearrangement joins TRBV6-5 to TRBJ2-7; possible D gene TRBD2, 6 bases. V dropped 5 bases and J dropped 7 bases, with 18 bases sitting between them. This CDR3 is 14 amino acids long. CDR1 is MNHEY and CDR2 is SVGAGI in the germline V gene. The CDR3 DNA reads as TGTGCCAGCAGTACCGGGACTTCTGGGGGGGAGCAGTACTTC. It codes for CASSTGTSGGEQYF.

CDR3 sequence (DNA): TGTGCCAGCAGTTACGACCTAGCAGTCCCGTACAATGAGCAGTTCTTC. As protein: CASSYDLAVPYNEQFF. This chain joins TRBV6-5 and TRBJ2-1; TRBD2 might be the D (5 bases). Trimming took off 2 bases at V and 4 bases at J, with 15 bases between the two ends. Germline V gene lookup returns CDR1 MNHEY and CDR2 SVGAGI. This CDR3 contains 16 residues.

The chain combines TRBV20-1 with TRBJ2-3; D is uncertain. Germline-derived CDR1 and CDR2 are DFQATT and SNEGSKA (reference sequence). V lost 0 bases to trimming and J lost 14 bases, with 12 bases between them. This CDR3 contains 11 residues. The DNA of the CDR3 is TGCAGTGCTAGAGAGGGAAGATACGCGTATTTT. The encoded protein is CSAREGRYAYF.

The rearrangement links TRBV6-2 or TRBV6-3 to TRBJ2-1, with 10 bases fitting TRBD2. Germline CDR1 reads MNHEY; CDR2 reads SVGEGT. V shed 5 bases and J 7 bases; nucleotides not matched to a gene: 14. The CDR3 has 17 residues. CDR3 nucleotides: TGTGCCAGCAGTACCTCTTCTCTAGCGGGAGTTCCTAATGAGCAGTTCTTC. This codes for CASSTSSLAGVPNEQFF.

This rearrangement joins TRBV20-1 to TRBJ2-6; D gene uncertain. The germline CDR1 and CDR2 sequences are DFQATT and SNEGSKA (reference sequence). The V gene lost 3 bases and the J gene lost 0 bases, with 9 bases spanning the gap. The CDR3 is 15 residues long. Here the CDR3 DNA reads TGCAGTGCTAGTCTGACACTCTCTGGGGCCAACGTCCTGACTTTC. It codes for CSASLTLSGANVLTF.

This clonotype has only one observation. The chain couples TRBV3-1 to TRBJ1-2; perhaps TRBD1 as D (6 bases). V gave up 5 bases and J gave up 5 bases, with 15 bases separating them. This CDR3 is built from 14 residues. Germline V CDR1 and CDR2: LGHDT, YNNKEL (reference sequence). This chain's CDR3 is CASSTTQGKYGYTF. The CDR3, as DNA: TGTGCCAGCAGCACTACACAGGGAAAATATGGCTACACCTTC. The full variable domain, rest sourced from reference TRBV3-1 and TRBJ1-2, is DTAVSQTPKYLVTQMGNDKSIKCEQNLGHDTMYWYKQDSKKFLKIMFSYNNKELIINETVPNRFSPKSPDKAHLNLHINSLELGDSAVYFCASSTTQGKYGYTFGSGTRLTVV.

CDR3 coding DNA: TGCAGCGCTAGGACAGGGCAGGATGAAAAACTGTTTTTT. This sequence encodes CSARTGQDEKLFF. V is TRBV29-1 and J is TRBJ1-4; 8 nucleotides align to TRBD1. V gave up 7 bases and J gave up 6 bases; unmatched junction bases: 7. There are 13 residues in the CDR3. Germline V gene lookup returns CDR1 SQVTM and CDR2 ANQGSEA.

This rearrangement joins TRBV6-6 to TRBJ2-7; D gene uncertain. The CDR3 totals 14 residues. Germline CDR1 and CDR2: MNHNY and SVGAGI (reference sequence). V lost 6 bases and J lost 3, with 15 bases in between. In DNA form, the CDR3 reads TGTGCCAGCAGAAGTCCAGCGCGGCACTACGAGCAGTACTTC. It translates to CASRSPARHYEQYF.

This chain links TRBV6-5 with TRBJ1-5, with D possibly being TRBD1 (5 bases). Trimming took 0 bases from V and 6 from J, leaving 6 bases between them. This CDR3 has 13 amino acids. Germline-derived CDR1 and CDR2 are MNHEY and SVGAGI. The CDR3 region is CASSYSGVQPQHF. CDR3 nucleotides: TGTGCCAGCAGTTACTCAGGGGTTCAGCCCCAGCATTTT.

This clonotype was seen only a few times. This chain uses TRBV7-9 with TRBJ1-2; D not certain. Germline V gene sequence: CDR1 SEHNR, CDR2 FQNEAQ (reference sequence). CDR3 length equals 12 residues. The V end was cut by 5 bases, the J end by 7 bases, with 11 bases between. The CDR3 here is CASSQAASGYTF. The CDR3 DNA reads as TGTGCCAGCAGCCAAGCAGCTAGTGGCTACACCTTC.